This is a list of T cell receptor beta chains from one sample in a study of read filtering for tumor transcriptome and immune sequencing. MiXCR was run by TCRdb on the reads, yielding one entry per CDR3 protein. The data hold some 46,000 distinct CDR3 sequences, with approximately 12% observed a single time. Sequenced material: a population of CD138-negative cells sorted from bone marrow. The receptors were sampled from a donor over 35 with multiple myeloma. Both conserved end residues are part of each CDR3. D genes are given only for firm matches. Rows may omit the clone size; those that give it use once, few, many or a size class.

D gene	J gene	V gene	clone size	CDR3 DNA	CDR3 protein
TRBD1	TRBJ2-3	TRBV7-8	many	TGTGCCAGCAGCTTATACAGGGGAGAAGATACGCAGTATTTT	CASSLYRGEDTQYF
.	TRBJ2-7	TRBV20-1	many	TGCAGTGCTAGTGTTATTAGGGACGAGCAGTACTTC	CSASVIRDEQYF
.	TRBJ1-1	TRBV20-1	many	TGCAGCGTTGCTCTGAACACTGAAGCTTTCTTT	CSVALNTEAFF
.	TRBJ2-3	TRBV27	many	TGTGCCACCTCGGAGGGGGAAAGGGAGACGCAGTATTTT	CATSEGERETQYF
.	TRBJ2-1	TRBV5-4	medium-sized	TGTGCCAGCAGCTCCGGAGGTTGGAAGAATGAGCAGTTCTTC	CASSSGGWKNEQFF
.	TRBJ2-5	TRBV7-2	many	TGTGCCAGCAGCTTAGTAGAAGTAATCGGGACCCAGTACTTC	CASSLVEVIGTQYF
TRBD2	TRBJ2-5	TRBV7-2	few	TGTGCCAGCAGCTTAGTGGGTACGGCTAGCGGCCAAGAGACCCAGTACTTC	CASSLVGTASGQETQYF
.	TRBJ1-1	TRBV5-1	.	TGCGCCAGCAGCTTGGAGGAGAACACTGAAGCTTTCTTT	CASSLEENTEAFF
.	TRBJ2-5	TRBV6-2/TRBV6-3	many	TGTGCCAGCAGCAACCCTCAGGGACTTCCGTACCAAGAGACCCAGTACTTC	CASSNPQGLPYQETQYF
.	TRBJ2-5	TRBV30	few	TGTGCCTGGAGTCCTCAGCCGTACCAAGAGACCCAGTACTTC	CAWSPQPYQETQYF